What follows describes a single T cell receptor (beta chain). The antigen remains unidentified. This entry comes from a study of cytomegalovirus exposure and HLA in healthy donors. The study's findings and limits: Rarity marked most TCR sequences, yet some public TCRs occurred in many donors.

CDR1 and CDR2 from the germline V gene are SNHLY and FYNNEI. This CDR3 comprises 14 residues. J lost 5 bases, V lost 7 bases, and 7 bases had no gene match. Sequenced by immunoSEQ multiplex PCR; TCRdb stores in-frame clones only, minus some. The table has 75,000 to 100,000 clones, 95% to 98% seen once. Material: PBMCs. The receptor was isolated from a man aged 18-30 years in good health and CMV-seronegative. V gene TRBV2 combines with J gene TRBJ1-2; TRBD1 agrees at 10 bases. The CDR3 DNA sequence: TGTGCCAGCATTCAGACAGGGGGCTCATATGGCTACACCTTC. Translated, it gives CASIQTGGSYGYTF.